This TCR beta chain was found in a study of neoadjuvant anti-PD-1 for oral cavity cancer (dated by TCRdb to about 2021). A note on the overall study: Three to four biweekly doses of nivolumab at 3 mg/kg were mostly administered to patients before curative-intent surgical resection. For patients who did not progress, a fourth nivolumab dose was given around day 43, followed by definitive surgical resection on days 50-56. The parent correlative cohort included around 12 patients, with an approximately 33% response rate. Under RECIST 1.1, patients with complete response, partial response or stable disease were classed as responders, and patients with progression were classed as non-responders. Study-wide findings and limitations: Higher pretreatment blood Treg/Th17 ratios correlated with higher pretreatment blood TCRbeta clonality and lower post-treatment tumor TCRbeta clonality. TCR analyses included only a few patients per response group, and the authors called for larger cohorts for validation. Greater tumor shrinkage was correlated with larger post-treatment sizes of preexisting intratumoral clones, suggesting that expansion of preexisting clones contributed to response.

Tumor libraries used mostly 4.8 ug of input genomic DNA for survey sequencing, with two replicates per sample. The immunoSEQ hsTCRbeta kit was used to prepare TCRbeta libraries, following the manufacturer's instructions. Sequencing of the completed libraries took place using an Illumina NovaSeq 6000 S4 flow cell after they had been pooled to approximately 3 nM. Concerning the study's data processing: The immunoSEQ Analyzer was used for raw data preprocessing and quality control. The analysis was restricted to productive rearrangements, with each unique CDR3 amino acid sequence defining a clonotype. Repertoire clonality was estimated as the Gini-Simpson index, which was computed with the R package tcR. Student's t test was used to compare Gini indices, and Pearson correlation was used to assess associations with tumor size change. TCRdb carries this immuneACCESS record with in-frame sequences only. Its versions omit some clonotypes, under half of them owing to an unresolved V gene in the studies checked, with the rest unexplained. D and trimming were read from the DNA, whereas the V and J calls and clone size are those reported in that table. Recorded for this sample are some 10,000 clones; around two thirds of them occurred a single time. 7.8% of the sample comes from the top ten.

The sample's time point label, in plain terms: after neoadjuvant nivolumab, at surgical resection. Patients had been newly diagnosed with stage II-IVA oral cavity squamous cell carcinoma, and no prior systemic or radiation treatment had been given to the patients. Everyone in the cohort had locally advanced, HPV-negative oral cavity squamous cell carcinoma. Samples were obtained from a longitudinal correlative study of a single-arm phase II trial of neoadjuvant nivolumab in oral cavity squamous cell carcinoma. Subject-matched pre- and post-treatment PBMCs and tumors from three responders and three non-responders underwent genomic DNA-based TCRbeta sequencing. For tumor tissue, genomic DNA extraction relied on the Maxwell RSC DNA from Tissue kit. On this clone: It has no known antigen specificity. No clone much larger than this one lies a single base away; base qualities are absent.

Including cysteine and phenylalanine, the CDR3 has 14 amino acids. CDR3 DNA is the only sequence kept; it has 42 bases, read in frame from the first base. Sequences MNHEY (CDR1) and SMNVEV (CDR2) are obtained from the germline V gene (reference sequence). V was cut back by 5 bases and J by 0 bases, leaving a gap of 10 bases between them. This clonotype was sampled from a person aged 35-79 years with oral cavity squamous cell carcinoma. The chain is encoded by TRBV27 joined to TRBJ1-1, with TRBD1 as a weak D call on 5 bases. The specimen comprised tumor tissue, sampled after nivolumab (anti-PD-1) treatment. The nucleotides read TGTGCCAGCAGTAGAGGGACTATGAACACTGAAGCTTTCTTT. It translates to CASSRGTMNTEAFF.